This T cell receptor beta chain was captured in a study of shared clonotypes between healthy human individuals (dated by TCRdb to the early 2020s). Turning to the overall study: The cohort included three men and a couple of women between 18 and 49 years of age. Between about 0.9 and 9 billion PBMCs per donor were obtained by leukapheresis. To estimate repertoire size and how much clonotypes are shared between individuals, the study performed deep sequencing of blood TCR repertoires from five healthy adults. To increase sequencing depth and limit assay-specific biases, TCR repertoire library preparation and sequencing were carried out by different laboratories using diverse techniques.

The germline V gene yields MRHNA for CDR1 and SNTAGT for CDR2. Including cysteine and phenylalanine, the CDR3 has 14 amino acids. CDR3 DNA only is kept here, 42 bases in frame from base 1. A distance of 7 bases separates the germline ends of V and J, which lose 7 bases and 0 bases respectively. Summary of the overall study and its limitations: Sampling was limited to blood, and TCR repertoires in tissue likely differ from TCR repertoires in blood. Pairwise subsampling indicated that sequencing depth was expected to affect the degree of clonotype sharing among donors. The genetic and exposure-history diversity represented was limited by the small number of donors.

This clone was seen ten or more times. The antigen it binds to is not known. Nothing much larger sits one base from this clone, and base qualities are not available. The donors were healthy, HIV-negative adults with no recently reported acute infections or vaccinations. All donors were Caucasian adults living in Nashville, Tennessee, USA. In the unsorted samples, roughly 90 million PBMCs were counted, and genomic DNA was extracted using the QIAamp DNA Blood Mini kit. Blood was collected by leukapheresis, and PBMCs were isolated by Ficoll-Histopaque density gradient centrifugation and then cryopreserved in liquid nitrogen vapor phase. Using the deep immunoSEQ assay, TCR CDR3 regions were amplified from genomic DNA by multiplex PCR. Extracted genomic DNA from each cell subset was spread evenly across all wells of several immunoSEQ 96-well plates, with each plate serving as a replicate. For unsorted PBMC, around 310 ng of genomic DNA, equivalent to around 30,000 T cell genomes, went into each replicate PCR. Ten immunoSEQ deep assay plates were used to sequence the unsorted PBMC genomic DNA. Purified libraries were measured with a Qubit 3.0 fluorometer, size-checked on a Bioanalyzer 2100, and measured again with the KAPA Library Quantification kit. Every immunoSEQ 96-well plate was sequenced on a dedicated single-read 150-cycle Illumina NextSeq 550 flow cell. As for how the authors treated the data: Because only junctional sequences without quality scores were contained in the immunoSEQ output, filtering matching that applied to full-length reads could not be performed. To assign V/J genes and CDR3, sequences were annotated against IMGT germline references using PyIR, a Python wrapper for IgBLAST v1.9. Reads with weak V/J assignments (E-value above 1e-6), missing CDR3, stop codons, out-of-frame junctions, or ambiguous translated residues were removed. A V3J clonotype was defined by an identical inferred V gene, J gene, and CDR3 amino acid sequence. Percentage overlap between repertoires was computed as shared unique clonotypes divided by the size of the smaller repertoire. Repertoire richness was assessed with RTK rarefaction, the Chao1 estimator, and Recon v2.1 estimates of unobserved clonotypes. TCRdb re-hosts the immuneACCESS table, in-frame sequences only. Its copies lack some clones; in the studies checked, an unresolved V gene accounts for under half of them, and the cause for the rest is not known. D and trimming come from the DNA, and the V and J calls and clone size come from that table. Counted in this sample were 490,000 or so clones; less than 80% of them appeared once. Of the sample, 9.5% to 15% falls within the top ten clones.

The clonotype originates from a woman in her 40s in good health. Some clones in this sample may be carry-over from other donors' samples. The chain employs TRBV6-4 and TRBJ2-6; no D segment can be confidently identified. The sample comprised PBMCs. The CDR3 amino acid sequence is: CASTMSSGANVLTF. The bases are TGTGCCAGCACTATGAGCTCTGGGGCCAACGTCCTGACTTTC.